This T cell receptor (beta chain) is from a study of blood T cell repertoires in COVID-19. Germline V gene lookup returns CDR1 WSHSY and CDR2 SAAADI. With V trimmed by 10 bases and J by 1 base, 2 bases remained unmatched. This CDR3 region has 13 residues. In the source study's methods: Scientists estimated how many nucleated cells there were by amplifying reference gene primers. Generated by immunoSEQ multiplex PCR, the TCRdb table keeps only in-frame clones and is missing some. The V and J calls and clone size were taken over from that table, and D and trimming were inferred from the DNA. This table has tens of thousands of clones, about 85% appearing once.

This chain joins TRBV10-2 and TRBJ2-1; 9 positions match TRBD1. The sample taken for sequencing was peripheral blood. This sequence originates from a man between 65 and 85 years old with acute or convalescent COVID-19. The CDR3 nucleotides read TGCGCCATAGGACAGGGGTCCTACAATGAGCAGTTCTTC. Translation gives CAIGQGSYNEQFF.